A selection of T cell receptor beta chains follows, all from one sample in a study of shared clonotypes between healthy human individuals. Measured with immunoSEQ multiplex PCR; TCRdb has only the in-frame clones, and not every one. Of millions of clones listed, over 85% are singletons. Sequenced material: naive CD8+ T cells sorted from blood. The source of these receptors is a man between 18 and 35 years old in good health. Each CDR3 is given with its conserved first and last residue. Fields, in order: CDR3 DNA, CDR3 protein, D gene, J gene, V gene. The D gene is left open where the match is weak.

TGTGCCAGCAGCCTCGACAGCAATCAGCCCCAGCATTTT,CASSLDSNQPQHF,-,TRBJ1-5,TRBV27
TGTGCCAGCAGCTGGGGAGGACAGACCTACGAGCAGTACTTC,CASSWGGQTYEQYF,-,TRBJ2-7,TRBV7-2
TGTGCCAGCAGTACCGAGCCCGGGGGTTATAATTCACCCCTCCACTTT,CASSTEPGGYNSPLHF,-,TRBJ1-6,TRBV27
TGCGCCAGCAGCCCAGACAGGGAAGCTTACGAGCAGTACTTC,CASSPDREAYEQYF,TRBD1,TRBJ2-7,TRBV10-1
TGTGCCAGCAGCGTAGGGGACACTGGAAACACCATATATTTT,CASSVGDTGNTIYF,-,TRBJ1-3,TRBV5-6
TGTGCCAGCAGCAGCGACAGCGACCCTACGGGGGAGCAGTACTTC,CASSSDSDPTGEQYF,-,TRBJ2-7,TRBV6-5
TGCGCCAGCAGTGAGAAGAGGGGGCGTTTCCCAGATACGCAGTATTTT,CASSEKRGRFPDTQYF,TRBD1,TRBJ2-3,TRBV10-1
TGTGCCAGCAGCTCAGGGGGGATTGAGCCCTACGAGCAGTACTTC,CASSSGGIEPYEQYF,-,TRBJ2-7,TRBV13
TGTGCCAGCAGCCCCGCCCGGAACTACGAGCAGTACTTC,CASSPARNYEQYF,-,TRBJ2-7,TRBV7-2
TGTGCCAGCAGTTACTCACCGGGCCCGGCCCCCGATGAGCAGTTCTTC,CASSYSPGPAPDEQFF,-,TRBJ2-1,TRBV6-5
TGTGCCAGCAGCCATGGGGTCTTCTACGAGCAGTACTTC,CASSHGVFYEQYF,-,TRBJ2-7,TRBV11-2
TGTGCCAGCAGCCGAGGCGGAAACACCATATATTTT,CASSRGGNTIYF,-,TRBJ1-3,TRBV28
TGTGCCAGCAGCTATGGCCCAGGGGGGACAGATACGCAGTATTTT,CASSYGPGGTDTQYF,-,TRBJ2-3,TRBV7-6
TGCGCCAGCAGCCTTCCGGACAGCTATGGCTACACCTTC,CASSLPDSYGYTF,-,TRBJ1-2,TRBV4-1
TGTGCCAGCAGCTTAGGGCAGGCTGGTACGGACTATGGCTACACCTTC,CASSLGQAGTDYGYTF,-,TRBJ1-2,TRBV11-2
TGTGCCAGCAGTTTACGGGGGAAGGCTCGCGAGCAGTACTTC,CASSLRGKAREQYF,-,TRBJ2-7,TRBV28
TGTGCCAGCAGTCCCGGATGGGGGGCCGCCTACGAGCAGTACTTC,CASSPGWGAAYEQYF,-,TRBJ2-7,TRBV6-5
TGTGCCAGCAGCTTGGTACAAGAGACCCAGTACTTC,CASSLVQETQYF,-,TRBJ2-5,TRBV11-2
TGTGCCAGCAGCTATGGACAGACCTACGAGCAGTACTTC,CASSYGQTYEQYF,-,TRBJ2-7,TRBV14
TGCGCCAGCAGCCAAGATCAGGGACAGGGGGCCTACGAGCAGTACTTC,CASSQDQGQGAYEQYF,TRBD1,TRBJ2-7,TRBV4-1
TGTGCCAGCAGTTTCGTGGGGGGAAGAGAGACCCAGTACTTC,CASSFVGGRETQYF,-,TRBJ2-5,TRBV27
TGCGCCAGCAGCTTTTTACGGACCGGGGAGCTGTTTTTT,CASSFLRTGELFF,-,TRBJ2-2,TRBV5-1